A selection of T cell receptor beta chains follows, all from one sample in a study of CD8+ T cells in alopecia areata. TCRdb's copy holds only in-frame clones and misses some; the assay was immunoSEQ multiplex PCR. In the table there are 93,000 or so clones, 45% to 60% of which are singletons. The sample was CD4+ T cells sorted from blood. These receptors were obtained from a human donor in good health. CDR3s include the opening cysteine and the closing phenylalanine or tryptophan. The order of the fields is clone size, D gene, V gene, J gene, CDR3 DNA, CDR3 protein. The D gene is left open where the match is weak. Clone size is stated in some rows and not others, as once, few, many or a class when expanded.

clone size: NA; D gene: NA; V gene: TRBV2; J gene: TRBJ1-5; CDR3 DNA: TGTGCCAGCAGTCCCCAAAATCAGCCCCAGCATTTT; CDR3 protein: CASSPQNQPQHF
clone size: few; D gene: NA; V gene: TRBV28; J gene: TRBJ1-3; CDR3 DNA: TGTGCCAGCACCCTCCGGGGAAACACCATATATTTT; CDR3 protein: CASTLRGNTIYF
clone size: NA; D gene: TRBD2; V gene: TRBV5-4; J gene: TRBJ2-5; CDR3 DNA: TGTGCCAGCAGCACCGGGACTAGCGGGGGGGCCCGGGGGACCCAGTACTTC; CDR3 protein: CASSTGTSGGARGTQYF
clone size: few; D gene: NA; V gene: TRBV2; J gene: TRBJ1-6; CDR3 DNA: TGTGCCAGCAGGGAGGGCATTAGCTCCTATAATTCACCCCTCCACTTT; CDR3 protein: CASREGISSYNSPLHF
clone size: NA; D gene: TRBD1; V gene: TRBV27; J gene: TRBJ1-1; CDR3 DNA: TGTGCCAGCAGACTTACGACAGGGTCTATATTTGAAGCTTTCTTT; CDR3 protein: CASRLTTGSIFEAFF
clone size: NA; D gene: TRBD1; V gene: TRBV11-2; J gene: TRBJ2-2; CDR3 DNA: TGTGCCAGCAGCATACAGGGGCCGAACACCGGGGAGCTGTTTTTT; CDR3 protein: CASSIQGPNTGELFF
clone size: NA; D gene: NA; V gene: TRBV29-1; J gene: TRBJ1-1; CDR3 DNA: TGCAGCGTTGAAGCATTTAGGGACACTGAAGCTTTCTTT; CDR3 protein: CSVEAFRDTEAFF
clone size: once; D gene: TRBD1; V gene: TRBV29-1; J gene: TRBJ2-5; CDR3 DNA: TGCAGCGCAGGACAGGGGGCGAAGACCCAGTACTTC; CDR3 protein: CSAGQGAKTQYF
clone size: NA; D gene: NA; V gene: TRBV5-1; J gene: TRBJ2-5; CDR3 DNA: TGCGCCAGCAGCTCCACTAGCTCCGCGGAGACCCAGTACTTC; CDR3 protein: CASSSTSSAETQYF
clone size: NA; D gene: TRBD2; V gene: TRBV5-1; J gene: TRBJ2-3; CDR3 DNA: TGCGCCAGCAGACCCGGGACTAGCGAGGCAGATACGCAGTATTTT; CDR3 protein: CASRPGTSEADTQYF
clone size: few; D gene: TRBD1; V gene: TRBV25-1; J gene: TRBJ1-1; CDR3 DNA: TGTGCCAGCACCGAGGGGACAGGGGTGGCTGAAGCTTTCTTT; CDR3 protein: CASTEGTGVAEAFF
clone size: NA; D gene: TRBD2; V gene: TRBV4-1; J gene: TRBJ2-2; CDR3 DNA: TGCGCCAGCAGCCGGGGGACTAGCGGGGGTCTGGTCGGGGAGCTGTTTTTT; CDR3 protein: CASSRGTSGGLVGELFF
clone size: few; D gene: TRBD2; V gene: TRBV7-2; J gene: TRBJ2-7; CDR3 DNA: TGTGCCAGCAGCTCACGGACTAGCGGGGGGGCATACGAGCAGTACTTC; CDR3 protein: CASSSRTSGGAYEQYF
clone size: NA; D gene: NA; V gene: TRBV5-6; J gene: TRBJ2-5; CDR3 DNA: TGTGCCAGCAGCTTGGTTTTGGGGGCACAAGAGACCCAGTACTTC; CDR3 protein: CASSLVLGAQETQYF
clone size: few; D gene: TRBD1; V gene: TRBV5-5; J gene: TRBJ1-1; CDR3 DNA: TGTGCCAGCAGAGGAGGACAGGGAATCTTGAGGAACACTGAAGCTTTCTTT; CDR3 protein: CASRGGQGILRNTEAFF
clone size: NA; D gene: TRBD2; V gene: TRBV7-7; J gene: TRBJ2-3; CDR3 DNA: TGTGCTAGCAGCTCGGGACTAGCAGGGGATACGCAGTATTTT; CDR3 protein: CASSSGLAGDTQYF
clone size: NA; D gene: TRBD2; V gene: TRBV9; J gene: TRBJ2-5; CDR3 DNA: TGTGCCAGCAGCGTCAGCGGGGGGGCGGCGGAGACCCAGTACTTC; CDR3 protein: CASSVSGGAAETQYF
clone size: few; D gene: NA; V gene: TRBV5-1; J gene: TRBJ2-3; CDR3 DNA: TGCGCCAGCAGACGCGGAAGCACAGATACGCAGTATTTT; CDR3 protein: CASRRGSTDTQYF
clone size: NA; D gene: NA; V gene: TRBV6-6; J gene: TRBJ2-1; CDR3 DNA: TGTGCCAGCACCCCCCCTGGGGGTAATGAGCAGTTCTTC; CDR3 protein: CASTPPGGNEQFF
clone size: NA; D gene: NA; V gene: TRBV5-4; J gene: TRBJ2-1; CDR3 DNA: TGTGCCAGCAGCTTCGGCGGGGTCCTACTGTACAATGAGCAGTTCTTC; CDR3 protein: CASSFGGVLLYNEQFF
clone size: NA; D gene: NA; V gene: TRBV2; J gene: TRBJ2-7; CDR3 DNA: TGTGCCAGCAGTTTAACAGCGGGCGAGCAGTACTTC; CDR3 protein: CASSLTAGEQYF
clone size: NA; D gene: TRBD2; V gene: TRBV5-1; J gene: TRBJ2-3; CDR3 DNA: TGCGCCAGCAGCAAGGGGACTAGCGGATACACAGATACGCAGTATTTT; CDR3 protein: CASSKGTSGYTDTQYF
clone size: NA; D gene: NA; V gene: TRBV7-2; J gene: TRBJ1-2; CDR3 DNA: TGTGCCAGCAGCCAACAGGGTTATTATGGCTACACCTTC; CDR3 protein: CASSQQGYYGYTF
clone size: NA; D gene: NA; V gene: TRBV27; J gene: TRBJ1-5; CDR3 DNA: TGTGCCAGCAGTTTAGAGAGCAATCAGCCCCAGCATTTT; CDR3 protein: CASSLESNQPQHF
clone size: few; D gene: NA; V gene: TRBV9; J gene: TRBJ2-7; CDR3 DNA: TGTGCCAGCAGCGTAGGCCCCTCGGATAGCTACGAGCAGTACTTC; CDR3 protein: CASSVGPSDSYEQYF
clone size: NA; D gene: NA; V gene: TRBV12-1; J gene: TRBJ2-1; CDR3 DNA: TGTGCCAGCATCTATGAGGACTTTATATACAATGAGCAGTTCTTC; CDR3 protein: CASIYEDFIYNEQFF
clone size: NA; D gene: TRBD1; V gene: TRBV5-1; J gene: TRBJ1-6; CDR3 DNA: TGCGCCAGCAGTGTTTCGACAGGGCGTTCACCCCTCCACTTT; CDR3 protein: CASSVSTGRSPLHF
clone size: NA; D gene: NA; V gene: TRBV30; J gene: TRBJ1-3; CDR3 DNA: TGTGCCTGGGGAGACACCCCAGCTGGAAACACCATATATTTT; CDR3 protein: CAWGDTPAGNTIYF
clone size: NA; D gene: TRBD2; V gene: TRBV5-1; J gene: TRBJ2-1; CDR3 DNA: TGCGCCAGCACCGGGACTAGCGGGGTGAATGAGCAGTTCTTC; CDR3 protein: CASTGTSGVNEQFF
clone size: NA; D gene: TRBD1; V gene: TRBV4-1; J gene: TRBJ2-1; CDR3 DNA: TGCGCCAGCAGCCAAGATAATCCGGACAGGGGTTGGGGTGAGCAGTTCTTC; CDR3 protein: CASSQDNPDRGWGEQFF
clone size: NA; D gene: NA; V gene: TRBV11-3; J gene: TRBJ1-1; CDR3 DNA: TGTGCCAGCAGCAAAAGGGCTACGAACACTGAAGCTTTCTTT; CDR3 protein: CASSKRATNTEAFF
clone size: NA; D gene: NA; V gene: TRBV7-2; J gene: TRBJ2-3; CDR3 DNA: TGTGCCAGCAGCTTCCAGCGGGCTACTAGCACAGATACGCAGTATTTT; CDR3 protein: CASSFQRATSTDTQYF
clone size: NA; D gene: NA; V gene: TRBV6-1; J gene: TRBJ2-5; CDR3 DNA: TGTGCCAGCAGTGTGTCAGGGCTGGGAGAGACCCAGTACTTC; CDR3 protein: CASSVSGLGETQYF
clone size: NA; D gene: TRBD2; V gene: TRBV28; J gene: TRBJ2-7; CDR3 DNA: TGTGCCAGCACCCGGGGGGGATACGAGCAGTACTTC; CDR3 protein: CASTRGGYEQYF
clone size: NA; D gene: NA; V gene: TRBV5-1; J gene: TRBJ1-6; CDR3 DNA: TGCGCCAGCAGCCCCGGAGAGGGTTCACCCCTCCACTTT; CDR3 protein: CASSPGEGSPLHF
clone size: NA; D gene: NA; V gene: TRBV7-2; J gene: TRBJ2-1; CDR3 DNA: TGTGCCAGCAGCTTAGCGAGGAGACTAGCCTACAATGAGCAGTTCTTC; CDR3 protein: CASSLARRLAYNEQFF
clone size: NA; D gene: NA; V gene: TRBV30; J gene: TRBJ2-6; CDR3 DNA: TGTGCCTGGTCAGGGTCAATCTCTGGGGCCAACGTCCTGACTTTC; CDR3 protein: CAWSGSISGANVLTF
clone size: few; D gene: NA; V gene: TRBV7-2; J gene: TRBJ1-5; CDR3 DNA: TGTGCCAGCAGCTTAGCAGGGGGTCTAAACAATCAGCCCCAGCATTTT; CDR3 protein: CASSLAGGLNNQPQHF
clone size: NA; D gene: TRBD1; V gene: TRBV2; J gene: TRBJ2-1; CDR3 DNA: TGTGCCAGCAGCCCGGGACAGGGGGCAAATGAGCAGTTCTTC; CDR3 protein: CASSPGQGANEQFF
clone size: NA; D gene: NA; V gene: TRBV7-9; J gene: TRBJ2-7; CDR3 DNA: TGTGCCAGCAGCTTCGGGACGGCCCTCCAGTACTTC; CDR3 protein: CASSFGTALQYF
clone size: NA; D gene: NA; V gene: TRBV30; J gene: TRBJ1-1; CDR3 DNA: TGTGCCTGGATAAGAGGGGTGAACACTGAAGCTTTCTTT; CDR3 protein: CAWIRGVNTEAFF
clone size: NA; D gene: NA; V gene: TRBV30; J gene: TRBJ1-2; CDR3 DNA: TGTGCCTGGAGTGGTAAGGATCGACCTAACTATGGCTACACCTTC; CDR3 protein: CAWSGKDRPNYGYTF
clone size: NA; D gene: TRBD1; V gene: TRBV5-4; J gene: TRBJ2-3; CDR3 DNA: TGTGCCAGCAGCTTGGAAGACAGGGCAGGGGATACGCAGTATTTT; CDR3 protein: CASSLEDRAGDTQYF
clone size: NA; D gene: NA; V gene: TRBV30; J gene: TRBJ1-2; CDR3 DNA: TGTGCCTGGAGTGTACGGGCTGGCTATGGCTACACCTTC; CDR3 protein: CAWSVRAGYGYTF
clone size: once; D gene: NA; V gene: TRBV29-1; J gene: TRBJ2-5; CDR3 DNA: TGCAGCGTTGGATACTTCAGTCGAAGGGAAGAGACCCAGTACTTC; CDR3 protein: CSVGYFSRREETQYF
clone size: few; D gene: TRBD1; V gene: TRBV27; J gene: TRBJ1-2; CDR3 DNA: TGTGCCAGCCGTAAACAGGGGGAAGGTGGCTACACCTTC; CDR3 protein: CASRKQGEGGYTF
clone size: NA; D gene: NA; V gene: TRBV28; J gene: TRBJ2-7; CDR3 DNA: TGTGCCAGCAGTTTAGGAACAGCCCCCTACGAGCAGTACTTC; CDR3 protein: CASSLGTAPYEQYF
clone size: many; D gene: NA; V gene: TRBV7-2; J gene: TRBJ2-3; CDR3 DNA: TGTGCCAGCAGCTTGGGCCGGGGGATGGTCCCAGATACGCAGTATTTT; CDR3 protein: CASSLGRGMVPDTQYF
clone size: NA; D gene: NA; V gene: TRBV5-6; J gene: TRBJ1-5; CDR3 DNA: TGTGCCAGCAGCAAAAGGGGTTCTGGCAATCAGCCCCAGCATTTT; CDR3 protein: CASSKRGSGNQPQHF
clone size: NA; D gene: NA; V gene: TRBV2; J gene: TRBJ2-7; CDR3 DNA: TGTGCCAGCAGTCTGGACTCCTCCGCTCCCACCTCCTACGAGCAGTACTTC; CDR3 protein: CASSLDSSAPTSYEQYF
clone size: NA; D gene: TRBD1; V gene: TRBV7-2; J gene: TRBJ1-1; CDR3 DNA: TGTGCCAGCAGCGCATCCGGGACAGGGGGCACTGAAGCTTTCTTT; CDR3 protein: CASSASGTGGTEAFF
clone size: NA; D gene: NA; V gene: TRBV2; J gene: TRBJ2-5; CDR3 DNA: TGTGCCAGCTGCCAGACAGTTTACCAAGAGACCCAGTACTTC; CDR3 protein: CASCQTVYQETQYF